One sample yielded the 2 T cell receptor beta chains listed below, sequenced in a study of response to subunit inactivated influenza vaccine. TCRdb recomputed calls from the RT-PCR reads with MiXCR, one row per CDR3 protein. The profile shows about 310,000 distinct CDR3 sequences, 22% of them singletons. The sequencing here drew on PBMCs from blood, taken 21 months after vaccination. The receptors here all came from a man aged 45 to 75 who received an inactivated influenza vaccine.

V and J are TRBV20-1 and TRBJ1-5; tentatively, D is TRBD1 (6 bases). The V gene lost 4 bases and the J gene lost 0 bases, with 10 bases spanning the gap. This CDR3 contains 14 residues. The V gene's germline CDR1 is DFQATT and CDR2 SNEGSKA (reference sequence). In DNA, the CDR3 is TGCAGTGCTAAAGGGACATATAGCAATCAGCCCCAGCATTTT. Translating gives CSAKGTYSNQPQHF.

CDR3 sequence reads: CASSQDRPWNEQFF. The CDR3 nucleotides read TGTGCCAGCAGTCAGGACAGGCCCTGGAATGAGCAGTTCTTC. The chain recombines TRBV12-3 or TRBV12-4 with TRBJ2-1; 7 bases fit TRBD1. The length of the CDR3 is 14 residues. V shed 5 bases and J 7 bases; nucleotides not matched to a gene: 8.